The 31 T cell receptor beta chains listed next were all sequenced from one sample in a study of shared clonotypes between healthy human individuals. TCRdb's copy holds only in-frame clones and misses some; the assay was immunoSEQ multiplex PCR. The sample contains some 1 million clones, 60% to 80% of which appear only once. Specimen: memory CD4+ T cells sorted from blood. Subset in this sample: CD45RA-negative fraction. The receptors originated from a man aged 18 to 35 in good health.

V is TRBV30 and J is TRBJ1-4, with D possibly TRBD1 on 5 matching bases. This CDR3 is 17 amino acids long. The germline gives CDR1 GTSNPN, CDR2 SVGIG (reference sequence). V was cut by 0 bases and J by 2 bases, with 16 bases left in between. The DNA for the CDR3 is TGTGCCTGGAGTGTAACACACAAATGGGGGACTAATGAAAAACTGTTTTTT. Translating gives CAWSVTHKWGTNEKLFF.

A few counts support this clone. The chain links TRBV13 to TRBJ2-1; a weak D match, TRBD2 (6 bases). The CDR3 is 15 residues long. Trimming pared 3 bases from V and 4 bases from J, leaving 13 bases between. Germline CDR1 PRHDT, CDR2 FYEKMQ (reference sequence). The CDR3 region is CASSFDGGSYNEQFF. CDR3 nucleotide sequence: TGTGCCAGCAGCTTTGATGGGGGGTCTTACAATGAGCAGTTCTTC.

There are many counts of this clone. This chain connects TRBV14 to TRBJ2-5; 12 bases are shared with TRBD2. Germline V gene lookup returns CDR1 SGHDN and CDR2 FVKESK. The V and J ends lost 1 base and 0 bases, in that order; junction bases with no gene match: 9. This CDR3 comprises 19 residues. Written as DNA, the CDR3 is TGTGCCAGCAGCCAAGGTCCGACTAGCGGGGGCCACCACCAAGAGACCCAGTACTTC. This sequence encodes CASSQGPTSGGHHQETQYF.

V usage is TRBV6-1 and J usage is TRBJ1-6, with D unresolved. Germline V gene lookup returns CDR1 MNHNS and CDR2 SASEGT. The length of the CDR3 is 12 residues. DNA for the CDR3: TGTGCTAGCGGCTCCTATAATTCACCCCTCCACTTT. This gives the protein CASGSYNSPLHF.

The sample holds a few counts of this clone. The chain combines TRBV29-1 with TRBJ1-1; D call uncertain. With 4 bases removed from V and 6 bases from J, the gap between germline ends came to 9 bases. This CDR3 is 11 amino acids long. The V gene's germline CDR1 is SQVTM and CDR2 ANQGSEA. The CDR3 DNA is TGCAGCGTTGTCATGATCTCTGAAGCTTTCTTT. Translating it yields CSVVMISEAFF.

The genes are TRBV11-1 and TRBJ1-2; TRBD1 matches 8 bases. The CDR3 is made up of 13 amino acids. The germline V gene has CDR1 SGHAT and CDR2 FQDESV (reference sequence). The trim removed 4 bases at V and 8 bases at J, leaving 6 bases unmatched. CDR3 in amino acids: CASSSGQGTGYTF. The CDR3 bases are TGTGCCAGCAGCTCCGGACAGGGTACGGGCTACACCTTC.

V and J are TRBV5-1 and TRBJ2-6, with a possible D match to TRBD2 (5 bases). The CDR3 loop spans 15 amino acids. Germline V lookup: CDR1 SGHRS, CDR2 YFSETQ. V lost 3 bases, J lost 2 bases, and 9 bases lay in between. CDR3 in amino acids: CASSSQEAGANVLTF. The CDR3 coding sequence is TGCGCCAGCAGCTCCCAGGAGGCTGGGGCCAACGTCCTGACTTTC.

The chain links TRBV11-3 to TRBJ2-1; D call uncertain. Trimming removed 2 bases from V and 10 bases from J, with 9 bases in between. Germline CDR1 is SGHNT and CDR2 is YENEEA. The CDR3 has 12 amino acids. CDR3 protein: CASSLSPREQFF. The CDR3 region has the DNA TGTGCCAGCAGCTTATCCCCGAGGGAGCAGTTCTTC.

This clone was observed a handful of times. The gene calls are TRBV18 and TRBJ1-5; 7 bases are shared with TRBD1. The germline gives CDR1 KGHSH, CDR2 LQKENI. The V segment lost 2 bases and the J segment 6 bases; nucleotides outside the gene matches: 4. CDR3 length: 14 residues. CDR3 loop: CASSPTTGSQPQHF. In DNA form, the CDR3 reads TGTGCCAGCTCACCAACGACAGGGTCTCAGCCCCAGCATTTT.

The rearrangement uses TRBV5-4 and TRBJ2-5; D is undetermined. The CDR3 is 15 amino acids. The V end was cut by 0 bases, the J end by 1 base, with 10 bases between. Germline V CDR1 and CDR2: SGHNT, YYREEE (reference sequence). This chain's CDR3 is CASSLAVGSQETQYF. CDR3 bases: TGTGCCAGCAGCTTGGCGGTTGGTTCCCAAGAGACCCAGTACTTC.

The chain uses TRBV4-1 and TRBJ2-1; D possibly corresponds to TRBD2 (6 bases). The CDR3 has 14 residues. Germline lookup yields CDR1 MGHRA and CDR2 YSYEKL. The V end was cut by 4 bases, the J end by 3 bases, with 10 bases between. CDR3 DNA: TGCGCCAGCAGCCTTCCTAGCGACTACAATGAGCAGTTCTTC. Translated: CASSLPSDYNEQFF.

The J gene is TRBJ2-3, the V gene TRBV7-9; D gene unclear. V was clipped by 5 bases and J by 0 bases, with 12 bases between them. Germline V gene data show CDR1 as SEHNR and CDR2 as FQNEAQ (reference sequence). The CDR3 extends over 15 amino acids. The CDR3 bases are TGTGCCAGCAGCCGCGGTTCCTCTAGCACAGATACGCAGTATTTT. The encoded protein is CASSRGSSSTDTQYF.

The CDR3 protein is CASSALKLEETQYF. CDR3 DNA: TGCGCCAGCAGCGCCCTAAAATTAGAAGAGACCCAGTACTTC. This sequence joins TRBV5-1 and TRBJ2-5; D unresolved. Germline V gene lookup returns CDR1 SGHRS and CDR2 YFSETQ. V lost 4 bases and J 3 bases, leaving 13 bases between the germline ends. The CDR3 contains 14 residues.

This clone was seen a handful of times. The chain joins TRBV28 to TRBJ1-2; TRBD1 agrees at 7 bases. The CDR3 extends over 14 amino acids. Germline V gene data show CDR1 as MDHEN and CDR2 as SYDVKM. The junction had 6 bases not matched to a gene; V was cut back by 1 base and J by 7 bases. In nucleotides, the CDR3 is TGTGCCAGCAGTTTATCAGGGGGAAGTCGTGGCTACACCTTC. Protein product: CASSLSGGSRGYTF.

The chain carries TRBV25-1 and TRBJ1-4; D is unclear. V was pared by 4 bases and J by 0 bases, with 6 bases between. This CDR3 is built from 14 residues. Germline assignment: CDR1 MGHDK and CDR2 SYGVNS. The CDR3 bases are TGTGCCAGCAGTGGCCTCTCAACTAATGAAAAACTGTTTTTT. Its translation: CASSGLSTNEKLFF.

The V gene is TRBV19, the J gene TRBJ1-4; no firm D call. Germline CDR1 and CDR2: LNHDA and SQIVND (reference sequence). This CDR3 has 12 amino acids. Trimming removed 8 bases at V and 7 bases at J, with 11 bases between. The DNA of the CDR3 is TGTGCCAGTCGAGGGCAAGCTGAAAAACTGTTTTTT. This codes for CASRGQAEKLFF.

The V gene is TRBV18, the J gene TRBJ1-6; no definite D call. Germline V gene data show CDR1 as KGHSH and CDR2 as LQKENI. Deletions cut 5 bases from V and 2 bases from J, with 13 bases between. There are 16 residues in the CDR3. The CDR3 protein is CASSSFETTYNSPLHF. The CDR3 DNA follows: TGTGCCAGCTCATCATTCGAGACAACCTATAATTCACCCCTCCACTTT.

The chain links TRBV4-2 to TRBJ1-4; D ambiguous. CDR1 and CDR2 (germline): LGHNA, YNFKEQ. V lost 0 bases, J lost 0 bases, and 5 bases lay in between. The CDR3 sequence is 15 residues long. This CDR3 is CASSQDGATNEKLFF. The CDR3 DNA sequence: TGTGCCAGCAGCCAAGACGGAGCAACTAATGAAAAACTGTTTTTT.

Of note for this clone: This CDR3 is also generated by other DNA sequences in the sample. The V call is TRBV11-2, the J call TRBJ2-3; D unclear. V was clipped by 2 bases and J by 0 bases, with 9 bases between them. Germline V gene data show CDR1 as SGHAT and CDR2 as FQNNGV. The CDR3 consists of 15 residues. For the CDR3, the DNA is TGTGCCAGCAGCTTACAGGTATCTAGCACAGATACGCAGTATTTT. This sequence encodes CASSLQVSSTDTQYF. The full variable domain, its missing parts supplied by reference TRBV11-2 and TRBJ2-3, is EAGVAQSPRYKIIEKRQSVAFWCNPISGHATLYWYQQILGQGPKLLIQFQNNGVVDDSQLPKDRFSAERLKGVDSTLKIQPAKLEDSAVYLCASSLQVSSTDTQYFGPGTRLTVL.

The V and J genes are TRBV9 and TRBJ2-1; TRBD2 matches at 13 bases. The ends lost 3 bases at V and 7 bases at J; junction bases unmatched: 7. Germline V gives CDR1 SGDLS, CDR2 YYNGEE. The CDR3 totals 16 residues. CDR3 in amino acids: CASSAPGLAGSNEQFF. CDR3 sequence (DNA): TGTGCCAGCAGCGCTCCGGGACTAGCGGGAAGTAATGAGCAGTTCTTC.

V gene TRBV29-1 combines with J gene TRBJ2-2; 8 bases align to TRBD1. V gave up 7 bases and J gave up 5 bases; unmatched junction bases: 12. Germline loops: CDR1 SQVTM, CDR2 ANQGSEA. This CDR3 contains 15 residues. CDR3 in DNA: TGCAGCGGCCTAACCGGGACAGGCTCGACCGGGGAGCTGTTTTTT. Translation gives CSGLTGTGSTGELFF.

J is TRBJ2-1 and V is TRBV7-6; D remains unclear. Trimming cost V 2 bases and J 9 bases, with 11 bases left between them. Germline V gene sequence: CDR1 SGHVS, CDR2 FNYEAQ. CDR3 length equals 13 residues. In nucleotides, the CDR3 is TGTGCCAGCAGCTTACGCCCCGGCGGTGAGCAGTTCTTC. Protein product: CASSLRPGGEQFF.

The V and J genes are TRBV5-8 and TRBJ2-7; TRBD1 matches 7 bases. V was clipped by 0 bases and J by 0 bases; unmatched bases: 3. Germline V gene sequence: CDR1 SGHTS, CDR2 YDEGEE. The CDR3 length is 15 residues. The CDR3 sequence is CASSLGQGSSYEQYF. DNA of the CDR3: TGTGCCAGCAGCTTGGGACAGGGAAGCTCCTACGAGCAGTACTTC.

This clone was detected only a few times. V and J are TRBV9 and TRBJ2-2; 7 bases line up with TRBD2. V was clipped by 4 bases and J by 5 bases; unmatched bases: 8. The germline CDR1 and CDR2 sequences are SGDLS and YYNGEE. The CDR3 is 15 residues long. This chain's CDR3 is CASSSRDYKTGELFF. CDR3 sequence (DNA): TGTGCCAGCAGCAGCCGGGACTATAAAACCGGGGAGCTGTTTTTT.

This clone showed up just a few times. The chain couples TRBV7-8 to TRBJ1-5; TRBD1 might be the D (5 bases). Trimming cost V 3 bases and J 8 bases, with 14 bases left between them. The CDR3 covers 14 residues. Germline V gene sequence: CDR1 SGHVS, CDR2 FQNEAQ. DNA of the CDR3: TGTGCCAGCAGCTTGGGACTCCCGGGGGAGCCCCAGCATTTT. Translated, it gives CASSLGLPGEPQHF.

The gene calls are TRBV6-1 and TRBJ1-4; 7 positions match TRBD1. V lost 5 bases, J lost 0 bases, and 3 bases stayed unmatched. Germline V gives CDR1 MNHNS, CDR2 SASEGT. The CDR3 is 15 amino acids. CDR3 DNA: TGTGCCAGCAGTAGAGGACAGGCAACTAATGAAAAACTGTTTTTT. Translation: CASSRGQATNEKLFF.

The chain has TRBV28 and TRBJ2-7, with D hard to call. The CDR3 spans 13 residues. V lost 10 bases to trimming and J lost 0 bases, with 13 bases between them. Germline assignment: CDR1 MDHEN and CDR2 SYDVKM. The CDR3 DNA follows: TGTGCCACCCTAAAAGGCTACTCCTACGAGCAGTACTTC. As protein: CATLKGYSYEQYF.

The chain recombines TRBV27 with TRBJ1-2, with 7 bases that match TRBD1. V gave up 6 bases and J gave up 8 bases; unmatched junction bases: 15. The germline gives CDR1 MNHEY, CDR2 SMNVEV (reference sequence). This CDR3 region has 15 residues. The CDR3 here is CASSDGTGDIFGYTF. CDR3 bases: TGTGCCAGCAGCGACGGCACAGGGGATATATTCGGCTACACCTTC.

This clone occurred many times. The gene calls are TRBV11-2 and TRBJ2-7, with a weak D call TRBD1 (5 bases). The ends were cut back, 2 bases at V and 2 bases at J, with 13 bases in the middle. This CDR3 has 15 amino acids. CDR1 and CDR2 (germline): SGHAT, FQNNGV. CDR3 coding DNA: TGTGCCAGCAGCTTAATCGCCAGGGCGACCTACGAGCAGTACTTC. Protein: CASSLIARATYEQYF.

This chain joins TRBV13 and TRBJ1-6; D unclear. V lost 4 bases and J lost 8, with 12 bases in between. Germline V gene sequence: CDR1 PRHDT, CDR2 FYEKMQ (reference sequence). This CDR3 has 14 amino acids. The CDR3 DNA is TGTGCCAGCAGCTCCTATGAGGCGGATTCACCCCTCCACTTT. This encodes CASSSYEADSPLHF.

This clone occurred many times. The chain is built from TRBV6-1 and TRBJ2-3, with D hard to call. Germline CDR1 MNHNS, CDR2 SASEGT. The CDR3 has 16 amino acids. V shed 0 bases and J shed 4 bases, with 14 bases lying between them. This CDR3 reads CASSEALKITSDTQYF. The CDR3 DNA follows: TGTGCCAGCAGTGAAGCGCTAAAGATAACGTCAGATACGCAGTATTTT.